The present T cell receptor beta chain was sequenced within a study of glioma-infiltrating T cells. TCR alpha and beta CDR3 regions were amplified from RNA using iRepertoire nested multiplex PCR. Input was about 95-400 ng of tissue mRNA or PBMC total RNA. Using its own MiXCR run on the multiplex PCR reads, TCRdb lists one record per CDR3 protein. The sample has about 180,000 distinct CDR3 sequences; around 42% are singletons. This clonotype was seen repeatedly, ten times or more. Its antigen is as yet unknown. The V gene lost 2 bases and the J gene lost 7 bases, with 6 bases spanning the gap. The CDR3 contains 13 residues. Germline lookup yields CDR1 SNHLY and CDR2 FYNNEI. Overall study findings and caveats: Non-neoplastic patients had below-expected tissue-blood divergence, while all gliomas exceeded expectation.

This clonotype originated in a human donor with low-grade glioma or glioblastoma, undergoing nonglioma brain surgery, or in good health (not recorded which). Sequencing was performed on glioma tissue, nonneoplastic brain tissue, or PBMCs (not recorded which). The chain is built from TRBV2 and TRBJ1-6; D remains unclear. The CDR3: CASSEQSNSPLHF. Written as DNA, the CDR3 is TGTGCCAGCAGTGAACAGAGCAATTCACCCCTCCACTTT. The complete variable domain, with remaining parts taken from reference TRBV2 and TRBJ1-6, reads EPEVTQTPSHQVTQMGQEVILRCVPISNHLYFYWYRQILGQKVEFLVSFYNNEISEKSEIFDDQFSVERPDGSNFTLKIRSTKLEDSAMYFCASSEQSNSPLHFGNGTRLTVT.